This T cell receptor beta chain was retrieved from a study of identical twins. The cDNA had a unique molecular identifier and a template-switch universal primer site. MiXCR, run by TCRdb on the 5' RACE reads, gives a single entry per CDR3 protein. The sample records some 590,000 distinct CDR3 sequences, just under 10% being singletons. In addition, the sample was reused for a study of yellow fever vaccine responses in identical twins.

This clonotype was obtained from a woman younger than 30 in good health. The specimen was PBMCs.

For the CDR3, the DNA is TGCAGTGCTATTCTAGCGGGTGCCTACAATGAGCAGTTCTTC. As protein: CSAILAGAYNEQFF. The chain links TRBV20-1 to TRBJ2-1; TRBD2 agrees at 8 bases. This CDR3 region has 14 residues. The germline V gene has CDR1 DFQATT and CDR2 SNEGSKA (reference sequence). Germline trimming cut 4 bases from V and 2 bases from J; bases unmatched to any gene: 4.